Listed here are 14 T cell receptor beta chains from one sample, sequenced in a study of human T cells and chemical hapten exposure. TCRdb reanalysed the RACE reads using MiXCR and keeps one entry per CDR3 protein. Found here are about 180,000 distinct CDR3 sequences, around 30% of them singletons; the top ten hold just under 3%. The time point: pre-sensitization, week 0. Stated treatment: therapeutic diphenylcyclopropenone sensitization with weekly scalp DPC. The sample consisted of whole blood, taken in connection with sensitization to the hapten diphenylcyclopropenone (DPC). Every receptor here comes from a woman in her 30s with alopecia areata. Some clones in this sample may be carry-over from other donors' samples.

The CDR3, as DNA: TGTGCCACCCTAGCGGCGAACACCGGGGAGCTGTTTTTT. Its translation: CATLAANTGELFF. The gene calls are TRBV6-2 or TRBV6-3 and TRBJ2-2; the match to TRBD2 covers 7 bases. Germline CDR1 reads MNHEY; CDR2 reads SVGEGT. V dropped 10 bases and J dropped 0; count of bases not matched to a gene: 2. This CDR3 has 13 amino acids.

This chain joins TRBV12-3 or TRBV12-4 and TRBJ2-7; TRBD2 might be the D (6 bases). Trimming removed 3 bases from V and 6 bases from J, with 12 bases in between. The CDR3 consists of 13 residues. CDR3 protein: CASSFLLGGEQYF. Here the CDR3 DNA reads TGTGCCAGCAGTTTTCTATTGGGGGGCGAGCAGTACTTC.

The CDR3 DNA follows: TGTGCCAGCTCAGAGATGGATGAGCAGTTCTTC. Protein: CASSEMDEQFF. The J gene is TRBJ2-1, the V gene TRBV11-2; no clear D gene. The germline V gene has CDR1 SGHAT and CDR2 FQNNGV. Trimming took 8 bases from V and 8 from J, leaving 10 bases between them. The CDR3 is 11 residues long.

The J gene is TRBJ2-5, the V gene TRBV28; D is unclear. The CDR3 is made up of 14 amino acids. V was trimmed by 1 base and J by 1 base, leaving 7 bases between them. Per the germline V gene, CDR1 is MDHEN and CDR2 is SYDVKM. The CDR3 DNA reads as TGTGCCAGCAGTTTATCCCGACGCCAAGAGACCCAGTACTTC. It translates to CASSLSRRQETQYF.

This clonotype was seen a handful of times. The V gene is TRBV3-1, the J gene TRBJ2-7; maybe TRBD2 (5 bases). There are 16 residues in the CDR3. Germline V lookup: CDR1 LGHDT, CDR2 YNNKEL (reference sequence). V lost 4 bases and J lost 2, with 18 bases in between. The CDR3 sequence: CASSLRPGKLAYEQYF. The CDR3 DNA sequence: TGTGCCAGCAGCCTCCGCCCCGGGAAACTAGCCTACGAGCAGTACTTC.

The chain uses TRBV20-1 and TRBJ2-2; tentatively, D is TRBD1 (5 bases). Germline V gene data show CDR1 as DFQATT and CDR2 as SNEGSKA (reference sequence). The V gene lost 0 bases and the J gene lost 5 bases, with 10 bases spanning the gap. CDR3 size: 14 residues. Here the CDR3 DNA reads TGCAGTGCTAGAGATCGTGGGGCGACCGGGGAGCTGTTTTTT. Its translation is CSARDRGATGELFF.

Concerning this clonotype itself: The junction differs from germline at one of its ends, possibly a read error. This rearrangement joins TRBV7-9 to TRBJ1-4, with TRBD1 identical over 7 bases. The CDR3 covers 14 residues. Germline values: CDR1 SEHNR, CDR2 FQNEAQ (reference sequence). The CDR3 loop reads CVSGRDSFNEKLFF. CDR3 DNA: TGTGTCAGCGGTAGGGACAGCTTTAATGAAAAACTGTTTTTT.

The chain joins TRBV6-2 or TRBV6-3 to TRBJ2-2; D ambiguous. V dropped 10 bases and J dropped 2 bases, with 11 bases sitting between them. CDR3 length: 13 amino acids. Germline CDR1 reads MNHEY; CDR2 reads SVGEGT. CDR3 sequence reads: CATWWSNTGELFF. CDR3 nucleotides: TGTGCCACCTGGTGGAGTAACACCGGGGAGCTGTTTTTT.

This chain joins TRBV6-6 and TRBJ2-2, with 7 bases matching TRBD1. Trimming at V came to 2 bases and at J to 4 bases, leaving 4 bases not matched to a gene. Germline V gives CDR1 MNHNY, CDR2 SVGAGI (reference sequence). The CDR3 extends over 15 amino acids. This CDR3 is CASSYRGQLTGELFF. The CDR3 nucleotides are TGTGCCAGCAGTTACCGGGGACAGCTCACCGGGGAGCTGTTTTTT.

The chain carries TRBV28 and TRBJ2-7; D is perhaps TRBD1 (5 bases). The CDR3 sequence is 13 residues long. Germline V gene lookup returns CDR1 MDHEN and CDR2 SYDVKM. The ends were cut back, 6 bases at V and 3 bases at J, with 12 bases in the middle. In DNA, the CDR3 is TGTGCCAGCAGAAATCCACAGGTCTACGAGCAGTACTTC. Its translation is CASRNPQVYEQYF.

V and J are TRBV28 and TRBJ1-5; possible D gene TRBD1, 6 bases. Germline-derived CDR1 and CDR2 are MDHEN and SYDVKM. With 7 bases removed from V and 0 bases from J, the gap between germline ends came to 16 bases. The CDR3 extends over 16 amino acids. In nucleotides, the CDR3 is TGTGCCAGCAAAGAAGGACAGACCTATAGCAATCAGCCCCAGCATTTT. It specifies CASKEGQTYSNQPQHF.

In its sample, this clonotype was seen many times. V usage is TRBV7-3 and J usage is TRBJ2-1, with TRBD2 matching over 11 bases. After removal of 5 bases from V and 9 bases from J, the junction contained 12 bases not matched to a gene. Germline CDR1 is SGHTA and CDR2 is FQGTGA. The CDR3 contains 16 residues. Here the CDR3 reads CASSRGTSGYLGEQFF. CDR3 DNA sequence: TGTGCCAGCAGCCGCGGGACTAGCGGTTACTTAGGTGAGCAGTTCTTC. Supplemented by reference TRBV7-3 and TRBJ2-1, the full variable domain reads GAGVSQTPSNKVTEKGKYVELRCDPISGHTALYWYRQSLGQGPEFLIYFQGTGAADDSGLPNDRFFAVRPEGSVSTLKIQRTERGDSAVYLCASSRGTSGYLGEQFFGPGTRLTVL.

This clonotype was detected a few times. V and J are TRBV29-1 and TRBJ1-1; D not certain. The CDR3 has 13 residues. V lost 6 bases and J lost 3, with 14 bases in between. CDR1 and CDR2 (germline): SQVTM, ANQGSEA. As DNA, the CDR3 is TGCAGCGTGAAGGTAGGGATGGACACTGAAGCTTTCTTT. The encoded protein is CSVKVGMDTEAFF.

V and J are TRBV28 and TRBJ2-3; 7 bases map to TRBD2. Losses at the gene ends were 3 bases for V and 6 bases for J; bases not matched to a gene: 9. The CDR3 has 15 amino acids. Germline lookup yields CDR1 MDHEN and CDR2 SYDVKM. CDR3 sequence: CASSFPSGRGDTQYF. The CDR3 nucleotides are TGTGCCAGCAGTTTCCCGAGTGGGCGGGGGGATACGCAGTATTTT.